Below, 29 T cell receptor beta chains from the same sample are listed, as sequenced in a study of cytomegalovirus exposure and HLA in healthy donors. Both 60 Vbeta primers and 13 Jbeta primers went into the PCR. Here immunoSEQ multiplex PCR was the method, and the copy in TCRdb shows in-frame clones only, minus some. The profile covers around 100,000 clones, with around 80% appearing a single time and about 4.5% taken by the ten largest. Input material: PBMCs. The receptor source for this set is a male donor in good health and CMV-seropositive.

This clone was seen once. V gene TRBV5-5 combines with J gene TRBJ2-1, with 11 bases that match TRBD1. Germline trimming cut 4 bases from V and 7 bases from J; bases unmatched to any gene: 10. The CDR3 covers 16 residues. Germline lookup yields CDR1 SGHKS and CDR2 YYEKEE (reference sequence). For the CDR3, the DNA is TGTGCCAGCAGCGAAGGGGACAGGGGGTTCGGTAATGAGCAGTTCTTC. Translating gives CASSEGDRGFGNEQFF.

This clone came up a few times. The V and J genes are TRBV2 and TRBJ2-7, with D perhaps TRBD2 (6 bases). The V end lost 6 bases, the J end lost 3 bases, and 18 bases lay between the germline ends. Germline CDR1 and CDR2: SNHLY and FYNNEI. The CDR3 sequence is 15 residues long. CDR3 DNA sequence: TGTGCCAGCAGAGCCGGGACTCAACCCTTCTACGAGCAGTACTTC. This translates into CASRAGTQPFYEQYF.

J is TRBJ2-3 and V is TRBV14; D possibly corresponds to TRBD1 (5 bases). In germline, CDR1 is SGHDN, CDR2 FVKESK. V was trimmed by 5 bases and J by 0 bases, leaving 12 bases between them. The CDR3 consists of 15 residues. The CDR3 DNA is TGTGCCAGCAGCATACAGGCTTCTAGCACAGATACGCAGTATTTT. Amino acids: CASSIQASSTDTQYF. Using reference TRBV14 and TRBJ2-3 for the parts outside the CDR3, the full variable domain is EAGVTQFPSHSVIEKGQTVTLRCDPISGHDNLYWYRRVMGKEIKFLLHFVKESKQDESGMPNNRFLAERTGGTYSTLKVQPAELEDSGVYFCASSIQASSTDTQYFGPGTRLTVL.

The chain has TRBV27 and TRBJ1-2; 7 bases are shared with TRBD1. The CDR3 is 12 amino acids. Germline CDR1 and CDR2: MNHEY and SMNVEV (reference sequence). V gave up 4 bases and J gave up 8 bases; unmatched junction bases: 4. The CDR3 reads CASSSAGGGYTF. In nucleotides, the CDR3 is TGTGCCAGCAGTTCGGCAGGGGGAGGCTACACCTTC.

The chain combines TRBV12-5 with TRBJ1-2, with 7 nucleotides matching TRBD1. The trim removed 3 bases at V and 3 bases at J, leaving 13 bases unmatched. This CDR3 comprises 17 residues. Per germline, CDR1 LGHNT and CDR2 FRNRAP. CDR3 DNA: TGTGCTAGTGGTTTAATAACAACGGGACAGCCAGACTATGGCTACACCTTC. As protein: CASGLITTGQPDYGYTF.

V gene TRBV5-1 combines with J gene TRBJ2-7, with 9 bases aligning to TRBD1. J lost 2 bases, V lost 4 bases, and 10 bases had no gene match. Per the germline V gene, CDR1 is SGHRS and CDR2 is YFSETQ. The CDR3 extends over 16 amino acids. In DNA, the CDR3 is TGCGCCAGCAGCCCTCTACCGGGACAGGGCCCCTACGAGCAGTACTTC. It yields the protein CASSPLPGQGPYEQYF. Full variable domain (outside the CDR3, taken from reference TRBV5-1 and TRBJ2-7): KAGVTQTPRYLIKTRGQQVTLSCSPISGHRSVSWYQQTPGQGLQFLFEYFSETQRNKGNFPGRFSGRQFSNSRSEMNVSTLELGDSALYLCASSPLPGQGPYEQYFGPGTRLTVT.

This clone has only a few counts. The gene calls are TRBV5-6 and TRBJ2-3; D ambiguous. Germline CDR1 SGHDT, CDR2 YYEEEE. The CDR3 is made up of 12 amino acids. Trimming left V 0 bases short and J 8 bases short, with 7 bases between. CDR3 in amino acids: CASSLASGTQYF. The CDR3 DNA reads TGTGCCAGCAGCTTGGCCTCGGGTACGCAGTATTTT.

The rearrangement uses TRBV2 and TRBJ2-1; TRBD1 agrees at 10 bases. The CDR3 runs to 12 residues. Trimming at V came to 4 bases and at J to 12 bases, leaving 3 bases not matched to a gene. Per the germline V gene, CDR1 is SNHLY and CDR2 is FYNNEI. CDR3 in DNA: TGTGCCAGCAGTGGACAGGGGGCGCGGCAGTTCTTC. Protein product: CASSGQGARQFF. Variable domain in full (rest from reference TRBV2 and TRBJ2-1): EPEVTQTPSHQVTQMGQEVILRCVPISNHLYFYWYRQILGQKVEFLVSFYNNEISEKSEIFDDQFSVERPDGSNFTLKIRSTKLEDSAMYFCASSGQGARQFFGPGTRLTVL.

The chain is built from TRBV10-3 and TRBJ2-3; 7 bases align to TRBD2. CDR1 is ENHRY, CDR2 SYGVKD, per germline. Trimming at V came to 4 bases and at J to 2 bases, leaving 9 bases not matched to a gene. The CDR3 sequence is 16 residues long. CDR3 sequence (DNA): TGTGCCATCAGTGCTACTAGCGCAACTTACACAGATACGCAGTATTTT. Amino acids: CAISATSATYTDTQYF.

This rearrangement joins TRBV7-2 to TRBJ2-3; 15 nucleotides agree with TRBD2. CDR3 length equals 15 residues. Looked up from germline, CDR1 is SGHTA and CDR2 is FQGNSA. Trimming cost V 4 bases and J 6 bases; bases outside gene matches: 2. The CDR3 sequence is CASSWTSGGADTQYF. For the CDR3, the DNA is TGTGCCAGCAGCTGGACTAGCGGGGGGGCGGATACGCAGTATTTT.

The chain recombines TRBV28 with TRBJ1-2, with 8 nucleotides matching TRBD1. V shed 7 bases, J shed 4 bases, and the junction held 11 bases outside the gene matches. Looked up from germline, CDR1 is MDHEN and CDR2 is SYDVKM. The CDR3 is 15 amino acids. The CDR3 loop reads CASTVRGQGGYGYTF. The CDR3 coding sequence is TGTGCCAGCACAGTCCGAGGACAGGGCGGCTATGGCTACACCTTC.

This clone has just a few counts. The chain carries TRBV10-2 and TRBJ1-5; D is ambiguous. Germline V lookup: CDR1 WSHSY, CDR2 SAAADI. The V gene lost 2 bases and the J gene lost 5 bases, with 7 bases spanning the gap. CDR3 length: 13 amino acids. The CDR3 region is CASSENTYQPQHF. The DNA for the CDR3 is TGCGCCAGCAGTGAGAACACCTATCAGCCCCAGCATTTT.

This clone was observed a few times. The CDR3 sequence is CASSVVTGGNGYTF. The CDR3 coding sequence is TGTGCCAGCAGCGTAGTAACAGGGGGAAATGGCTACACCTTC. This chain uses TRBV9 with TRBJ1-2; TRBD1 aligns across 8 bases. In germline, CDR1 is SGDLS, CDR2 YYNGEE. The CDR3 consists of 14 residues. With V trimmed by 0 bases and J by 6 bases, 4 bases remained unmatched.

V gene TRBV7-8 combines with J gene TRBJ2-5; 9 nucleotides agree with TRBD2. The J call may be faulty, since TRBJ2-7 better matches the DNA end. This CDR3 has 14 residues. Germline CDR1 reads SGHVS; CDR2 reads FQNEAQ. The CDR3 here is CASSLASGGYEQYF. CDR3 coding DNA: TGTGCCAGCAGCTTAGCTAGCGGGGGCTACGAGCAGTACTTC.

For the CDR3, the DNA is TGCGCCAGCATCGCTGGGCCGTGGGCTAGCCAAAGCTCCTACAATGAGCAGTTCTTC. It specifies CASIAGPWASQSSYNEQFF. The genes are TRBV5-1 and TRBJ2-1; D might be TRBD2 (5 bases). V lost 6 bases and J lost 0, with 25 bases in between. In germline, CDR1 is SGHRS, CDR2 YFSETQ. The CDR3 is 19 residues long. Drawing the rest from reference TRBV5-1 and TRBJ2-1, the complete variable domain is KAGVTQTPRYLIKTRGQQVTLSCSPISGHRSVSWYQQTPGQGLQFLFEYFSETQRNKGNFPGRFSGRQFSNSRSEMNVSTLELGDSALYLCASIAGPWASQSSYNEQFFGPGTRLTVL.

J is TRBJ2-3 and V is TRBV4-1, with 10 bases that match TRBD2. The CDR3 loop spans 17 amino acids. Germline values: CDR1 MGHRA, CDR2 YSYEKL. V was clipped by 4 bases and J by 4 bases; unmatched bases: 11. The CDR3 protein is CASSPVGLAIRADTQYF. DNA of the CDR3: TGCGCCAGCAGCCCCGTGGGACTAGCGATTAGGGCAGATACGCAGTATTTT.

This chain joins TRBV30 and TRBJ2-7; TRBD1 agrees at 7 bases. The trim removed 4 bases at V and 0 bases at J, leaving 12 bases unmatched. The germline CDR1 and CDR2 sequences are GTSNPN and SVGIG (reference sequence). This CDR3 is 16 amino acids long. CDR3 sequence reads: CAWTRRQGPSSYEQYF. The CDR3 coding sequence is TGTGCCTGGACGAGGAGACAGGGCCCCAGCTCCTACGAGCAGTACTTC.

The rearrangement joins TRBV5-1 to TRBJ1-2; D not certain. CDR3 size: 14 residues. Trimming left V 4 bases short and J 0 bases short, with 10 bases between. Germline loops: CDR1 SGHRS, CDR2 YFSETQ. CDR3 DNA: TGCGCCAGCAGCCTGTCGGAGGCTAACTATGGCTACACCTTC. Translated, it gives CASSLSEANYGYTF.

V is TRBV7-8 and J is TRBJ2-2; a weak D match, TRBD2 (5 bases). The germline gives CDR1 SGHVS, CDR2 FQNEAQ. The CDR3 has 15 residues. V was pared by 4 bases and J by 1 base, with 10 bases between. The CDR3 loop reads CASSSEEENTGELFF. CDR3 bases: TGTGCCAGCAGCTCTGAGGAGGAGAACACCGGGGAGCTGTTTTTT.

The gene calls are TRBV9 and TRBJ1-6; TRBD1 aligns across 11 bases. With V trimmed by 4 bases and J by 9 bases, 12 bases remained unmatched. The CDR3 contains 17 residues. The germline CDR1 and CDR2 sequences are SGDLS and YYNGEE. The CDR3 nucleotides read TGTGCCAGCAGCCACCCCGGACAGGGGGCGTCGTTTTCACCCCTCCACTTT. Amino acid sequence: CASSHPGQGASFSPLHF.

This chain links TRBV28 with TRBJ1-1; D remains unclear. CDR1 and CDR2 (germline): MDHEN, SYDVKM. V was cut by 5 bases and J by 0 bases, with 10 bases left in between. CDR3 length equals 14 residues. CDR3 amino acids: CASSLDEVNTEAFF. The CDR3 DNA is TGTGCCAGCAGTCTCGACGAGGTGAACACTGAAGCTTTCTTT.

Comments on this clone: Other DNA sequences within the sample encode an identical CDR3. The chain joins TRBV30 to TRBJ2-7, with D possibly TRBD2 on 6 matching bases. Germline V gives CDR1 GTSNPN, CDR2 SVGIG (reference sequence). The germline V and J ends were trimmed by 0 bases and 5 bases, with 8 bases remaining between them. This CDR3 is built from 12 residues. CDR3 residues: CAWSVGGHEQYF. In nucleotides, the CDR3 is TGTGCCTGGAGTGTGGGGGGACACGAGCAGTACTTC.

The table lists this clone with a count of one. The chain links TRBV28 to TRBJ1-1, with a tentative D call TRBD1 (5 bases). Trimming took off 2 bases at V and 4 bases at J, with 17 bases between the two ends. This CDR3 contains 16 residues. In germline, CDR1 is MDHEN, CDR2 SYDVKM. As DNA, the CDR3 is TGTGCCAGCAGTTTACAGGGCGCTGGTCTGGCCACTGAAGCTTTCTTT. Its protein is CASSLQGAGLATEAFF. The whole variable domain, filled in from reference TRBV28 and TRBJ1-1, reads DVKVTQSSRYLVKRTGEKVFLECVQDMDHENMFWYRQDPGLGLRLIYFSYDVKMKEKGDIPEGYSVSREKKERFSLILESASTNQTSMYLCASSLQGAGLATEAFFGQGTRLTVV.

This clone was recorded only once. One end of the junction is discordant with germline, which a read error may explain. The chain combines TRBV28 with TRBJ1-2, with TRBD1 matching 8 bases. The CDR3 spans 11 residues. The germline V gene has CDR1 MDHEN and CDR2 SYDVKM. Written as DNA, the CDR3 is TGTGCCAGCAGACGAGGGACAGGTTTCCAGTTC. It encodes CASRRGTGFQF.

The chain recombines TRBV25-1 with TRBJ2-3, with unresolved D. Deletions cut 2 bases from V and 6 bases from J, with 9 bases between. This CDR3 has 13 residues. Germline V gives CDR1 MGHDK, CDR2 SYGVNS. In DNA form, the CDR3 reads TGTGCCAGCAGTGAACCACTCTGGGATACGCAGTATTTT. This encodes CASSEPLWDTQYF. Full variable domain (missing parts from reference TRBV25-1 and TRBJ2-3): EADIYQTPRYLVIGTGKKITLECSQTMGHDKMYWYQQDPGMELHLIHYSYGVNSTEKGDLSSESTVSRIRTEHFPLTLESARPSHTSQYLCASSEPLWDTQYFGPGTRLTVL.

J is TRBJ2-1 and V is TRBV7-3; a possible D gene is TRBD2 (6 bases). CDR3 size: 12 residues. CDR1 and CDR2 from the germline V gene are SGHTA and FQGTGA. V was shortened by 6 bases and J by 8 bases, with 11 bases between the two germline ends. The CDR3 bases are TGTGCCAGCAGTCCGACGGGGGATGAGCAGTTCTTC. Its protein is CASSPTGDEQFF.

This clone appeared a single time. One junction end does not reproduce the germline sequence, and a read error may be involved. The chain is built from TRBV19 and TRBJ2-4; weak D call: TRBD2 (6 bases). This CDR3 is 13 amino acids long. Germline assignment: CDR1 LNHDA and CDR2 SQIVND (reference sequence). DNA for the CDR3: TGTGCCAGTAGTATAGGGCCCGCGGGGAAATGTCGGTTC. Translated: CASSIGPAGKCRF.

V is TRBV28 and J is TRBJ1-2; no clear D. V was cut by 1 base and J by 6 bases, with 12 bases left in between. Germline V gene data show CDR1 as MDHEN and CDR2 as SYDVKM. The CDR3 has 14 amino acids. The CDR3 sequence is CASSLSLQVNGYTF. CDR3 DNA sequence: TGTGCCAGCAGTTTATCTCTCCAGGTTAATGGCTACACCTTC.

The chain carries TRBV6-1 and TRBJ2-5; 10 bases map to TRBD1. The CDR3 runs to 17 residues. V shed 3 bases, J shed 1 base, and the junction held 8 bases outside the gene matches. Per the germline V gene, CDR1 is MNHNS and CDR2 is SASEGT. CDR3 amino acids: CASSELPGQGSQETQYF. The CDR3 nucleotides are TGTGCCAGCAGTGAGCTCCCGGGACAGGGGTCCCAAGAGACCCAGTACTTC.